The 19 T cell receptor beta chains below come from one sample, sequenced in a study of T cell responses to AZD1222 COVID-19 vaccine. Assay: immunoSEQ multiplex PCR; the TCRdb copy retains only in-frame clones and omits some. The table lists 90,000 to 110,000 clones, roughly 82% of them singletons, with 4% to 6% in the top ten. Material: peripheral blood, obtained on day 0 of AZD1222 vaccination. Receptors originate from an adult in good health.

Written as DNA, the CDR3 is TGTGCCAGCAGCTTAGCAGGGATTTATGCTGGCTACACCTTC. The encoded protein is CASSLAGIYAGYTF. The chain has TRBV7-8 and TRBJ1-2, with no clear D. The CDR3 covers 14 residues. The V and J ends lost 0 bases and 7 bases respectively, with 12 bases between them. Germline CDR1 SGHVS, CDR2 FQNEAQ.

This sequence joins TRBV6-1 and TRBJ2-6, with D perhaps TRBD1 (6 bases). The CDR3 runs 16 residues. Germline V CDR1 and CDR2: MNHNS, SASEGT. Deletions cut 3 bases from V and 3 bases from J, with 12 bases between. The CDR3 loop reads CASSDSQGLGANVLTF. Here the CDR3 DNA reads TGTGCCAGCAGTGATTCTCAGGGGCTTGGGGCCAACGTCCTGACTTTC.

The chain has TRBV7-6 and TRBJ1-2; 11 bases agree with TRBD1. CDR1 is SGHVS, CDR2 FNYEAQ, per germline. The CDR3 extends over 15 amino acids. V gave up 5 bases and J gave up 5 bases; unmatched junction bases: 7. CDR3 DNA sequence: TGTGCCAGCAGCGCTGGGACAGGGGGAAGTTATGGCTACACCTTC. This encodes CASSAGTGGSYGYTF.

The chain joins TRBV11-2 to TRBJ1-1; D is perhaps TRBD1 (6 bases). Trimming pared 1 base from V and 0 bases from J, leaving 9 bases between. This CDR3 contains 15 residues. The germline gives CDR1 SGHAT, CDR2 FQNNGV. As DNA, the CDR3 is TGTGCCAGCAGCTTAGCAACAGGGATGAACACTGAAGCTTTCTTT. The encoded protein is CASSLATGMNTEAFF.

The chain uses TRBV5-1 and TRBJ2-2; maybe TRBD1 (6 bases). CDR1 is SGHRS and CDR2 is YFSETQ in the germline V gene. V was clipped by 1 base and J by 6 bases, with 19 bases between them. The CDR3 sequence is 17 residues long. CDR3 coding DNA: TGCGCCAGCAGCTTGAGATCGCAGGGGCTAGGATCCGGGGAGCTGTTTTTT. Amino acid sequence: CASSLRSQGLGSGELFF. Complete variable domain (other parts from reference TRBV5-1 and TRBJ2-2): KAGVTQTPRYLIKTRGQQVTLSCSPISGHRSVSWYQQTPGQGLQFLFEYFSETQRNKGNFPGRFSGRQFSNSRSEMNVSTLELGDSALYLCASSLRSQGLGSGELFFGEGSRLTVL.

The gene calls are TRBV7-8 and TRBJ2-5; 12 positions agree with TRBD2. This CDR3 spans 15 amino acids. The J segment lost 4 bases and the V segment lost 1 base, leaving 1 base of the junction unmatched. The V gene's germline CDR1 is SGHVS and CDR2 FQNEAQ. The CDR3 DNA is TGTGCCAGCAGCTTAGAGACTAGCGGGGGAGAGACCCAGTACTTC. Protein sequence: CASSLETSGGETQYF. The variable domain in full, with the rest retrieved from reference TRBV7-8 and TRBJ2-5, is GAGVSQSPRYKVAKRGQDVALRCDPISGHVSLFWYQQALGQGPEFLTYFQNEAQLDKSGLPSDRFFAERPEGSVSTLKIQRTQQEDSAVYLCASSLETSGGETQYFGPGTRLLVL.

The rearrangement joins TRBV6-5 to TRBJ1-5; the D is unclear. Germline CDR1 is MNHEY and CDR2 is SVGAGI. The CDR3 spans 15 residues. Trimming removed 4 bases at V and 2 bases at J, with 12 bases between. The CDR3 DNA follows: TGTGCCAGCAGTTCCCCCCCTGTAGGCAATCAGCCCCAGCATTTT. This codes for CASSSPPVGNQPQHF.

This clone came up a few times. The rearrangement uses TRBV6-5 and TRBJ2-7; no clear D gene. This CDR3 is 11 amino acids long. V shed 5 bases and J shed 2 bases, with 4 bases lying between them. The V gene's germline CDR1 is MNHEY and CDR2 SVGAGI. The CDR3 protein is CASSRTYEQYF. In DNA form, the CDR3 reads TGTGCCAGCAGTCGTACCTACGAGCAGTACTTC.

The gene calls are TRBV4-2 and TRBJ2-3; 15 bases match TRBD2. The V gene end was trimmed by 5 bases and the J gene end by 5 bases; junction bases not matched to a gene: 8. The germline V gene encodes CDR1 LGHNA and CDR2 YNFKEQ. The CDR3 runs 17 residues. The CDR3 loop reads CASSARTSGGGKDTQYF. CDR3 DNA sequence: TGTGCCAGCAGCGCTCGGACTAGCGGGGGGGGTAAAGATACGCAGTATTTT.

J is TRBJ1-4 and V is TRBV29-1; D is unclear. Germline values: CDR1 SQVTM, CDR2 ANQGSEA. The CDR3 has 13 residues. Trimming cost V 7 bases and J 8 bases, with 17 bases left between them. The CDR3 is CSALGRSEEKLFF. The DNA of the CDR3 is TGCAGCGCCCTAGGAAGATCAGAAGAAAAACTGTTTTTT.

The genes are TRBV19 and TRBJ2-1; 13 nucleotides agree with TRBD2. CDR1 and CDR2 (germline): LNHDA, SQIVND (reference sequence). Trimming took 7 bases from V and 7 from J; bases not matched to a gene: 7. The CDR3 extends over 15 amino acids. This CDR3 reads CASTTSGGAVNEQFF. The CDR3 DNA reads as TGTGCCAGTACTACTAGCGGGGGGGCCGTGAATGAGCAGTTCTTC.

The CDR3 nucleotides read TGCGCCAGCAGCCAAAATGCAGGGACTAGCGGGTTTAACGGGGAGCTGTTTTTT. It is translated as CASSQNAGTSGFNGELFF. The genes are TRBV4-3 and TRBJ2-2, with 12 bases identical to TRBD2. Per germline, CDR1 LGHNA and CDR2 YSLEER. V shed 2 bases, J shed 7 bases, and the junction held 11 bases outside the gene matches. The CDR3 loop spans 18 amino acids.

In its sample, this clone was seen a few times. The V gene is TRBV4-3, the J gene TRBJ2-1; 9 nucleotides agree with TRBD2. V gave up 0 bases and J gave up 0 bases; unmatched junction bases: 18. The CDR3 sequence is 22 residues long. CDR1 and CDR2 (germline): LGHNA, YSLEER. CDR3 in DNA: TGCGCCAGCAGCCAAGATATGCCGGCTAGCGGGGCCTCCTCCTACTCCTACAATGAGCAGTTCTTC. Translated: CASSQDMPASGASSYSYNEQFF.

The genes are TRBV28 and TRBJ2-7; 10 nucleotides line up with TRBD1. V shed 2 bases, J shed 10 bases, and the junction held 2 bases outside the gene matches. CDR1 is MDHEN, CDR2 SYDVKM, per germline. The CDR3 loop spans 12 amino acids. The CDR3 nucleotides are TGTGCCAGCAGTTTACCGACAGGGGGCCAGTACTTC. Translating it yields CASSLPTGGQYF.

The chain employs TRBV10-3 and TRBJ2-3; D might be TRBD1 (6 bases). The length of the CDR3 is 16 residues. The germline V gene encodes CDR1 ENHRY and CDR2 SYGVKD. Trimming took off 5 bases at V and 0 bases at J, with 15 bases between the two ends. This CDR3 reads CAISIEGRGSTDTQYF. The CDR3 DNA follows: TGTGCCATCAGTATCGAGGGAAGGGGGAGCACAGATACGCAGTATTTT.

DNA for the CDR3: TGTGCCAGCAGCACACGACCTCAAGAGACCCAGTACTTC. Translation gives CASSTRPQETQYF. The rearrangement uses TRBV6-6 and TRBJ2-5; D is uncertain. CDR3 length: 13 residues. Germline V gene data show CDR1 as MNHNY and CDR2 as SVGAGI (reference sequence). V lost 6 bases to trimming and J lost 2 bases, with 10 bases between them.

V gene TRBV19 combines with J gene TRBJ1-2; D is uncertain. This CDR3 has 15 residues. In germline, CDR1 is LNHDA, CDR2 SQIVND (reference sequence). The germline V and J ends were trimmed by 9 bases and 1 base, with 18 bases remaining between them. The CDR3 sequence: CASQNPRKYNYGYTF. The CDR3 coding sequence is TGTGCCAGCCAAAATCCCAGGAAATATAACTATGGCTACACCTTC.

The gene calls are TRBV18 and TRBJ1-1; tentatively, D is TRBD1 (6 bases). The germline CDR1 and CDR2 sequences are KGHSH and LQKENI. This CDR3 region has 15 residues. The V end was cut by 1 base, the J end by 5 bases, with 14 bases between. The CDR3 nucleotides read TGTGCCAGCTCACCACTTCCACAGGGTGGGACTGAAGCTTTCTTT. Translated: CASSPLPQGGTEAFF.

CDR3 sequence reads: CASSLGPAGGNTGELFF. DNA for the CDR3: TGCGCCAGCAGCTTGGGACCAGCGGGGGGGAACACCGGGGAGCTGTTTTTT. The J gene is TRBJ2-2, the V gene TRBV5-1; 9 bases are a match to TRBD2. The CDR3 is made up of 17 amino acids. Germline CDR1 SGHRS, CDR2 YFSETQ. Trimming removed 0 bases from V and 1 base from J; junction bases left unmatched: 4.